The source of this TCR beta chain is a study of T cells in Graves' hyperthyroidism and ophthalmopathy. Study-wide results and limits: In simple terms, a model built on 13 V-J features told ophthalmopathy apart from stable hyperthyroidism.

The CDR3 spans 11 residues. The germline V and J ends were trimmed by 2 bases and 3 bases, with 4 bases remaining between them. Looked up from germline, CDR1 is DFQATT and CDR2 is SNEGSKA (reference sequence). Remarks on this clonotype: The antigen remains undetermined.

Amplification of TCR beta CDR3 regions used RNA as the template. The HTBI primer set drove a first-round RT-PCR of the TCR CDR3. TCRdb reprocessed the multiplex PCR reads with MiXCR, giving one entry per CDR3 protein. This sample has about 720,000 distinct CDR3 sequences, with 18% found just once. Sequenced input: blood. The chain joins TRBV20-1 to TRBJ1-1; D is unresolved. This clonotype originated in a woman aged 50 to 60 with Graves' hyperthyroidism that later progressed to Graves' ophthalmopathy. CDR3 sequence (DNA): TGCAGTGCTAGACCCGACACTGAAGCTTTCTTT. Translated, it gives CSARPDTEAFF.